This T cell receptor beta chain was observed in a study of tumor-infiltrating lymphocytes in primary liver carcinoma. About the research overall: Between about 4 and 11 cm across, the tumors were all of stage T1-T3 N0M0. Productive TCRbeta reads per sample were roughly 3.5 to 7.5 million, not differing by tissue.

RNA isolated from unsorted whole blood supplied the blood RNA, with germline DNA also extracted. The patients lived with chronic HBV infection and had not yet received any treatment. Note on this clonotype: One base away lies a much larger clone, so this may be a sequencing read error.

The researchers produced TCR beta cDNA from approximately 0.45 ug total RNA with a constant-region primer. Slightly modified ARM-PCR served as the procedure for the TCR beta libraries. These libraries came from three rounds of nested multiplex PCR. TRBV1-TRBV30 forward primers paired with a C-beta reverse primer were used in the first two PCR rounds, which ran approximately 11 cycles each. Each CDR3 protein gets one entry after TCRdb re-called the multiplex PCR reads with MiXCR. The sample carries 330,000 or so distinct CDR3 sequences, around three fifths recorded once. Germline CDR1 is MGHRA and CDR2 is YSYEKL. The CDR3 extends over 15 amino acids.

The clonotype originates from a man between 40 and 49 years old with primary liver carcinoma and hepatitis B virus infection. The rearrangement uses TRBV4-1 and TRBJ1-5, with D possibly matching TRBD1 (6 bases). Sequencing was performed on peripheral blood. In DNA, the CDR3 is TGCGCCAACAGCCAAGGGCAGGGGAGCAATCAGCCCCAGCATTTT. Residues: CANSQGQGSNQPQHF.